This T cell receptor beta chain was recorded in a study of blood T cell repertoires in COVID-19. Study as a whole: Acute and convalescent COVID-19 samples came from the United States, Italy and Spain.

Repertoires were generated with immunoSEQ multiplex PCR, while TCRdb's copy carries only in-frame clones and drops some. The table lists tens of thousands of clones, over 75% of them singletons, with about 30% in the top ten. Germline trimming cut 4 bases from V and 5 bases from J; bases unmatched to any gene: 1. The CDR3 contains 12 residues. The germline gives CDR1 SGHDT, CDR2 YYEEEE. The sequenced material came from peripheral blood. This chain links TRBV5-6 with TRBJ2-7, with TRBD1 matching over 9 bases. This TCR derives from a man in his 60s with COVID-19, enrolled during active disease. The CDR3 bases are TGTGCCAGCAGCGGGGACAGGGACGAGCAGTACTTC. Its translation is CASSGDRDEQYF.